The 24 T cell receptor beta chains below were found in one sample sequenced in a study of T cells in Graves' hyperthyroidism and ophthalmopathy. RNA transcripts yielded amplified TCR beta CDR3 regions. Initially, a first-round RT-PCR of the TCR CDR3 employed the HTBI primer set. TCRdb passed the multiplex PCR reads through MiXCR, listing each CDR3 protein once. The sample includes around 600,000 distinct CDR3 sequences, more than 14% of them seen just once. Sequenced: blood. These receptors were obtained from a woman aged 45-65 years with Graves' ophthalmopathy.

This clonotype has at least ten counts. The V call is TRBV30, the J call TRBJ1-1; no firm D call. V gave up 3 bases and J gave up 0 bases, with 8 bases separating them. CDR1 and CDR2 (germline): GTSNPN, SVGIG (reference sequence). The CDR3 contains 13 residues. DNA of the CDR3: TGTGCCTGGAGCATGAGATTGAACACTGAAGCTTTCTTT. The encoded protein is CAWSMRLNTEAFF.

This clonotype has ten or more counts. For the CDR3, the DNA is TGTGCCAGCAGCTCCGCTCGGGGCACCGGGGAGCTGTTTTTT. This gives the protein CASSSARGTGELFF. This rearrangement joins TRBV11-1 to TRBJ2-2, with D possibly matching TRBD2 (5 bases). Trimming pared 4 bases from V and 4 bases from J, leaving 10 bases between. CDR1 is SGHAT and CDR2 is FQDESV in the germline V gene (reference sequence). CDR3 size: 14 residues.

Points on this clonotype: Given a much more abundant clone one base away, this may be a read error. This chain connects TRBV7-2 to TRBJ2-5; D might be TRBD2 (5 bases). From germline, CDR1 is SGHTA and CDR2 FQGNSA. The CDR3 spans 14 residues. CDR3 in amino acids: CASSAAGIKETQHF. CDR3 nucleotide sequence: TGTGCCAGCAGCGCCGCCGGGATCAAAGAGACCCAGCACTTC.

This clonotype came up many times. CDR3 coding DNA: TGCGCCAGCAGCTCAACCGGGACCTGGGAAAACATTCAGTACTTC. It codes for CASSSTGTWENIQYF. The chain links TRBV5-1 to TRBJ2-4, with D perhaps being TRBD1 or TRBD2 (5 bases each). Per the germline V gene, CDR1 is SGHRS and CDR2 is YFSETQ. Trimming stripped 3 bases from V and 5 bases from J, with 15 bases between. The CDR3 is 15 amino acids.

The table lists this clonotype with many counts. This sequence joins TRBV12-3 or TRBV12-4 and TRBJ2-7; 10 bases line up with TRBD2. J gave up 3 bases and V 5 bases, and 10 bases lay outside the gene matches. The CDR3 length is 16 residues. Written as DNA, the CDR3 is TGTGCCAGCAGTCCACCGCTAGCGGGAGACTTCTACGAGCAGTACTTC. Protein sequence: CASSPPLAGDFYEQYF.

This clonotype was seen many times. The chain uses TRBV10-3 and TRBJ2-2, with TRBD2 matching 9 bases. CDR3 size: 16 residues. V shed 6 bases and J 3 bases; nucleotides not matched to a gene: 8. Looked up from germline, CDR1 is ENHRY and CDR2 is SYGVKD. The CDR3 bases are TGTGCCATCAGGCCTCGAGCGGGAGGTGACACCGGGGAGCTGTTTTTT. It translates to CAIRPRAGGDTGELFF.

This clonotype was observed many times. The genes are TRBV5-1 and TRBJ1-4; a weak D match, TRBD1 (6 bases). Trimming removed 5 bases at V and 0 bases at J, with 8 bases between. The germline CDR1 and CDR2 sequences are SGHRS and YFSETQ. The CDR3 sequence is 14 residues long. CDR3 in amino acids: CASSRTATNEKLFF. CDR3 coding DNA: TGCGCCAGCAGTAGGACAGCAACTAATGAAAAACTGTTTTTT. The whole variable domain, remainder taken from reference TRBV5-1 and TRBJ1-4, is KAGVTQTPRYLIKTRGQQVTLSCSPISGHRSVSWYQQTPGQGLQFLFEYFSETQRNKGNFPGRFSGRQFSNSRSEMNVSTLELGDSALYLCASSRTATNEKLFFGSGTQLSVL.

This clonotype was recorded at least ten times. V usage is TRBV20-1 and J usage is TRBJ2-2, with 11 bases lining up with TRBD2. Germline V gene data show CDR1 as DFQATT and CDR2 as SNEGSKA (reference sequence). V gave up 1 base and J gave up 5 bases; unmatched junction bases: 6. The CDR3 extends over 16 amino acids. The CDR3 DNA reads TGCAGTGCTAGAGTAGCGGGAGGGCCGGGGACCGGGGAGCTGTTTTTT. It yields the protein CSARVAGGPGTGELFF.

The chain combines TRBV13 with TRBJ2-7; D is perhaps TRBD1 (6 bases). Germline V lookup: CDR1 PRHDT, CDR2 FYEKMQ (reference sequence). This CDR3 spans 15 amino acids. The V end lost 5 bases, the J end lost 2 bases, and 16 bases lay between the germline ends. CDR3 sequence: CASSAPGHIPYEQYF. The CDR3 DNA sequence: TGTGCCAGCAGCGCCCCGGGACACATCCCCTACGAGCAGTACTTC.

This clonotype appeared many times. The rearrangement joins TRBV6-2 or TRBV6-3 to TRBJ2-1; 12 bases line up with TRBD2. Germline V lookup: CDR1 MNHEY, CDR2 SVGEGT. This CDR3 region has 20 residues. V was pared by 3 bases and J by 4 bases, with 16 bases of the junction left unmatched. CDR3 residues: CASSYGWRTSGAPAYNEQFF. As DNA, the CDR3 is TGTGCCAGCAGTTATGGGTGGAGGACTAGCGGGGCCCCGGCGTACAATGAGCAGTTCTTC.

There are many counts of this clonotype. The V gene is TRBV12-3 or TRBV12-4, the J gene TRBJ2-5; D is unresolved. This CDR3 spans 13 amino acids. The V gene lost 3 bases and the J gene lost 5 bases, with 10 bases spanning the gap. CDR3 nucleotide sequence: TGTGCCAGCAGTTTGGGCAGTGTTGAGACCCAGTACTTC. Its protein is CASSLGSVETQYF.

This sequence joins TRBV18 and TRBJ2-2; a weak D match, TRBD2 (6 bases). This CDR3 is built from 17 residues. Germline CDR1 is KGHSH and CDR2 is LQKENI. V shed 5 bases and J shed 0 bases, with 16 bases lying between them. The CDR3 protein is CASSSNLAVANTGELFF. DNA for the CDR3: TGTGCCAGCTCATCGAACTTAGCGGTCGCGAACACCGGGGAGCTGTTTTTT.

This clonotype was detected many times. This sequence joins TRBV12-3 or TRBV12-4 and TRBJ2-3; 10 bases align to TRBD2. The CDR3 is 15 residues long. J gave up 9 bases and V 4 bases, and 10 bases lay outside the gene matches. CDR3 sequence: CASSYQSGRASTQYF. For the CDR3, the DNA is TGTGCCAGCAGTTACCAAAGCGGGAGGGCGAGCACGCAGTATTTT.

The chain links TRBV5-1 to TRBJ2-7, with D possibly matching TRBD2 (6 bases). Germline-derived CDR1 and CDR2 are SGHRS and YFSETQ. This CDR3 has 16 amino acids. Trimming shortened V by 3 bases and J by 1 base, and 17 bases separated the two germline ends. CDR3: CASSYQGGTGSYEQYF. In DNA, the CDR3 is TGCGCCAGCAGCTACCAGGGCGGGACTGGGTCCTACGAGCAGTACTTC.

The gene calls are TRBV30 and TRBJ1-6; TRBD1 matches 11 bases. Germline CDR1 and CDR2: GTSNPN and SVGIG (reference sequence). V lost 4 bases, J lost 9 bases, and 8 bases stayed unmatched. The CDR3 spans 15 residues. CDR3 sequence (DNA): TGTGCCTGGACCTCCACCGGGACAGGGGGTTCACCCCTCCACTTT. Translation: CAWTSTGTGGSPLHF. Complete variable domain (other parts from reference TRBV30 and TRBJ1-6): SQTIHQWPATLVQPVGSPLSLECTVEGTSNPNLYWYRQAAGRGLQLLFYSVGIGQISSEVPQNLSASRPQDRQFILSSKKLLLSDSGFYLCAWTSTGTGGSPLHFGNGTRLTVT.

The V and J genes are TRBV14 and TRBJ2-1; 14 bases fit TRBD2. Per germline, CDR1 SGHDN and CDR2 FVKESK. The CDR3 loop spans 17 amino acids. The trim removed 0 bases at V and 7 bases at J, leaving 5 bases unmatched. CDR3 sequence (DNA): TGTGCCAGCAGCCAAGATTTCGGGACTAGCGGGAGTAATGAGCAGTTCTTC. Translating it yields CASSQDFGTSGSNEQFF.

The rearrangement joins TRBV10-3 to TRBJ1-2; weak D call: TRBD1 (6 bases). This CDR3 spans 15 amino acids. The germline V and J ends were trimmed by 7 bases and 0 bases, with 15 bases remaining between them. Per germline, CDR1 ENHRY and CDR2 SYGVKD. Here the CDR3 reads CAITHRTETNYGYTF. The CDR3, as DNA: TGTGCCATCACCCACCGGACAGAAACTAACTATGGCTACACCTTC.

This clonotype was seen many times. V gene TRBV6-1 combines with J gene TRBJ1-4; TRBD1 might be the D (5 bases). The CDR3 extends over 14 amino acids. With 4 bases removed from V and 7 bases from J, the gap between germline ends came to 13 bases. The V gene's germline CDR1 is MNHNS and CDR2 SASEGT. CDR3 loop: CASSARGRVEKLFF. In nucleotides, the CDR3 is TGTGCCAGCAGTGCCCGCGGCAGGGTTGAAAAACTGTTTTTT.

In its sample, this clonotype was seen a few times. V and J are TRBV29-1 and TRBJ2-3; D remains ambiguous. CDR3 length: 12 residues. V lost 6 bases, J lost 6 bases, and 13 bases lay in between. Per the germline V gene, CDR1 is SQVTM and CDR2 is ANQGSEA. The CDR3 reads CSVDIETDTQYF. Written as DNA, the CDR3 is TGCAGCGTCGATATCGAGACGGATACGCAGTATTTT.

This clonotype has just a few counts. V gene TRBV4-1 combines with J gene TRBJ2-3; 10 bases agree with TRBD2. CDR3 length: 16 residues. Germline-derived CDR1 and CDR2 are MGHRA and YSYEKL. Germline trimming cut 0 bases from V and 2 bases from J; bases unmatched to any gene: 2. CDR3 residues: CASSQDGTSVTDTQYF. The CDR3, as DNA: TGCGCCAGCAGCCAAGATGGGACTAGCGTCACAGATACGCAGTATTTT.

This chain links TRBV4-2 with TRBJ2-1, with TRBD1 matching 7 bases. This CDR3 spans 15 amino acids. Germline values: CDR1 LGHNA, CDR2 YNFKEQ. V lost 1 base and J lost 5; bases outside the gene matches: 5. The CDR3 is CASSQAGTANNEQFF. The DNA of the CDR3 is TGTGCCAGCAGCCAAGCCGGGACAGCTAACAATGAGCAGTTCTTC.

In regard to this clonotype: Given a much more abundant clone one base away, this may be a read error. The chain links TRBV5-5 to TRBJ1-2; 7 bases match TRBD1. The CDR3 extends over 13 amino acids. Germline trimming cut 4 bases from V and 4 bases from J; bases unmatched to any gene: 4. Germline V gene lookup returns CDR1 SGHKS and CDR2 YYEKEE (reference sequence). CDR3 loop: CASSIGTVYGYTF. The CDR3 region has the DNA TGTGCCAGCAGCATCGGGACAGTCTATGGCTACACCTTC.

This clonotype showed up many times. The rearrangement links TRBV6-2 or TRBV6-3 to TRBJ2-7; tentatively, D is TRBD1 (6 bases). With 8 bases removed from V and 6 bases from J, the gap between germline ends came to 11 bases. This CDR3 is 11 amino acids long. Germline values: CDR1 MNHEY, CDR2 SVGEGT. CDR3 in amino acids: CASGQGREQYF. The CDR3 bases are TGTGCCAGCGGGCAGGGGCGCGAGCAGTACTTC.

This sequence joins TRBV18 and TRBJ1-1, with 8 bases aligning to TRBD1. With 0 bases clipped from V and 5 bases from J, the junction kept 8 bases outside the gene matches. The CDR3 extends over 16 amino acids. Germline CDR1 KGHSH, CDR2 LQKENI. The CDR3 loop reads CASSPPGRGRETEAFF. CDR3 DNA sequence: TGTGCCAGCTCACCACCGGGCAGGGGGCGGGAAACTGAAGCTTTCTTT.